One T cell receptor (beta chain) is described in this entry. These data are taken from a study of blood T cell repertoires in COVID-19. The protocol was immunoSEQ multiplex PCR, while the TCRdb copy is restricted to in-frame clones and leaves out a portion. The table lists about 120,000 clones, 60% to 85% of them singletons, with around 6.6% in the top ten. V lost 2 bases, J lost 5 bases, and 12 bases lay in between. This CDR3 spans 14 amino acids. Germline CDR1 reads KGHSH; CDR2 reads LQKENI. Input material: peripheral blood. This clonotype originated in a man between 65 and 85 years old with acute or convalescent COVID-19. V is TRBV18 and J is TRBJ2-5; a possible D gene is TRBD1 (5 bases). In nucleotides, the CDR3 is TGTGCCAGCTCACCAACCAGGGAAAGGGAGACCCAGTACTTC. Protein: CASSPTRERETQYF.